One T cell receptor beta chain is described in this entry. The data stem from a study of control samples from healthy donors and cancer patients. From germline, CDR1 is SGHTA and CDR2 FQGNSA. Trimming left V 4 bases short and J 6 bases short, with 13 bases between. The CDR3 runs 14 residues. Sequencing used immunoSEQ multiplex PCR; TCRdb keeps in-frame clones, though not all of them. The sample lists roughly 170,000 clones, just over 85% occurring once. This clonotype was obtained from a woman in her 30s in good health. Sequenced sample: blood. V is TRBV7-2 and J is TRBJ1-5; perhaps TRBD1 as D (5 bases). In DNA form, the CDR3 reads TGTGCCAGCAGCTCCTCAGGGCCGGGTCAGCCCCAGCATTTT. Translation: CASSSSGPGQPQHF.